This T cell receptor (beta chain) was captured in a study of T cell responses to AZD1222 COVID-19 vaccine. Overall study context: Second-dose groups at about 4 or about 12 weeks were pooled.

Sequencing used immunoSEQ multiplex PCR; TCRdb keeps in-frame clones, though not all of them. The sample includes 150,000 or so clones, about 91% seen only once; the top ten take less than 2%. On this clone itself: Its specificity is unknown.

Germline values: CDR1 LGHDT, CDR2 YNNKEL (reference sequence). This CDR3 contains 14 residues. After removal of 7 bases from V and 3 bases from J, the junction contained 4 bases not matched to a gene. Study observations and caveats: Females outnumbered males among donors, who were mostly white British; clonal diversity was possibly underestimated.

The TCR originated in an adult in good health. V is TRBV3-1 (or the pseudogene TRBV3-2) and J is TRBJ2-1; 9 bases align to TRBD1. The sequencing here drew on peripheral blood, taken on day 0 of AZD1222 vaccination. The CDR3 DNA sequence: TGTGCCAGCAAGGCGGACAGGGGCTACAATGAGCAGTTCTTC. Translating it yields CASKADRGYNEQFF.